The text below deals with one T cell receptor beta chain. No antigen is known for it. This entry is derived from a study of PD-1 blockade in classical Hodgkin lymphoma. The protocol was immunoSEQ multiplex PCR, while the TCRdb copy is restricted to in-frame clones and leaves out a portion. The sample yields fewer than 90,000 clones, about 92% seen once. Autologous stem cell transplantation was followed by relapse in every patient, and brentuximab vedotin exposure varied. Broader study findings: Patients excluded were those beginning nivolumab under 1 year after ASCT. Diversity similar to that of newly diagnosed patients was seen at baseline in complete responders.

CDR1 and CDR2 (germline): MNHEY, SMNVEV (reference sequence). V dropped 2 bases and J dropped 0 bases, with 8 bases sitting between them. There are 15 residues in the CDR3. The chain employs TRBV27 and TRBJ1-3; D remains unclear. This receptor was taken from a human donor with classical Hodgkin lymphoma. Sequences were derived from peripheral blood mononuclear cells (PBMCs), sampled at baseline. This CDR3 reads CASSLAYTSGNTIYF. CDR3 sequence (DNA): TGTGCCAGCAGTTTAGCGTACACCTCTGGAAACACCATATATTTT.